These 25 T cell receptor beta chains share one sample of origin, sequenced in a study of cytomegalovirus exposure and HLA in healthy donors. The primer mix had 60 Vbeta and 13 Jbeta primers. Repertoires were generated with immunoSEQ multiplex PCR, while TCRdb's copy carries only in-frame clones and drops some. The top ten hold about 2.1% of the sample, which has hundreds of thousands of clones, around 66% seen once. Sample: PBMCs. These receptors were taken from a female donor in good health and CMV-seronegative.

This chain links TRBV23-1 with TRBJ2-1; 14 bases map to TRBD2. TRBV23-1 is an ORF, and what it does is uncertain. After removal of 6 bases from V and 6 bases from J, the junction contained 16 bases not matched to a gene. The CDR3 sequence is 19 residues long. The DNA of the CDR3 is TGCGCCAGCAGCCGTGGTAGACGGGGACTAGCGGGAGAGTCCAATGAGCAGTTCTTC. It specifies CASSRGRRGLAGESNEQFF.

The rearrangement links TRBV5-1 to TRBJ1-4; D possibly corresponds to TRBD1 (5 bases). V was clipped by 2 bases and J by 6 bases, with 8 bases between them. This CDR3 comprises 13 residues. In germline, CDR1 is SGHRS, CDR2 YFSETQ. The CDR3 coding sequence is TGCGCCAGCAGCTTTGACAGTTATGAAAAACTGTTTTTT. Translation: CASSFDSYEKLFF.

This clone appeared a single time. For the CDR3, the DNA is TGCAGCGTCAATTTGGCGCATCGCGGGTTAGAGCTGTTTTTT. It specifies CSVNLAHRGLELFF. The rearrangement uses TRBV29-1 and TRBJ2-2; tentatively, D is TRBD2 (5 bases). CDR1 is SQVTM and CDR2 is ANQGSEA in the germline V gene. The CDR3 length is 14 residues. Trimming stripped 6 bases from V and 11 bases from J, with 22 bases between.

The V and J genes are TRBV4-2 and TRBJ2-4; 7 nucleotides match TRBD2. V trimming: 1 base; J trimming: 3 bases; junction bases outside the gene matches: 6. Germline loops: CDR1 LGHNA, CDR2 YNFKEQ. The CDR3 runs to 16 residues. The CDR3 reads CASSQVTGGGKNIQYF. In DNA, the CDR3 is TGTGCCAGCAGCCAAGTCACGGGAGGAGGCAAAAACATTCAGTACTTC.

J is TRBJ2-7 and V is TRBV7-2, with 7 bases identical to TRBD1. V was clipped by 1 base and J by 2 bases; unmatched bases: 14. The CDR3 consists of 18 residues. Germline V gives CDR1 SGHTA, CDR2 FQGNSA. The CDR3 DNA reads TGTGCCAGCAGCTTAGAATCCTCCCCGGACAGGCTACCCTACGAGCAGTACTTC. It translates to CASSLESSPDRLPYEQYF. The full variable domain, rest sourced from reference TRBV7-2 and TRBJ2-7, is GAGVSQSPSNKVTEKGKDVELRCDPISGHTALYWYRQSLGQGLEFLIYFQGNSAPDKSGLPSDRFSAERTGGSVSTLTIQRTQQEDSAVYLCASSLESSPDRLPYEQYFGPGTRLTVT.

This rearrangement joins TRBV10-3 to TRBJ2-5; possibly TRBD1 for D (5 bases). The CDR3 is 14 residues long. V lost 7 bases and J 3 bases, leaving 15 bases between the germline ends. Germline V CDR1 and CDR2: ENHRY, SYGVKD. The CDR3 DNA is TGTGCCATCAAATCAGGAGACAGTAAAGAGACCCAGTACTTC. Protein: CAIKSGDSKETQYF.

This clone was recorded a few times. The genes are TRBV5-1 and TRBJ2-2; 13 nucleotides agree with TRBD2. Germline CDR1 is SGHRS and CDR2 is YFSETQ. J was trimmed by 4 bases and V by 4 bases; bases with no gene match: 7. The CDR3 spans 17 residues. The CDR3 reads CASSEGLAGRGTGELFF. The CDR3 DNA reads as TGCGCCAGCAGCGAGGGACTAGCGGGACGAGGCACCGGGGAGCTGTTTTTT. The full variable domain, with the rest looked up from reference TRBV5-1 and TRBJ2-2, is KAGVTQTPRYLIKTRGQQVTLSCSPISGHRSVSWYQQTPGQGLQFLFEYFSETQRNKGNFPGRFSGRQFSNSRSEMNVSTLELGDSALYLCASSEGLAGRGTGELFFGEGSRLTVL.

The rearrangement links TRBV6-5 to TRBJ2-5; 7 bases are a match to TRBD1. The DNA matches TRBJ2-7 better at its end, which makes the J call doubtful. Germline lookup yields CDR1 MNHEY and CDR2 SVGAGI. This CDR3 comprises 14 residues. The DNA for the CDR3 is TGTGCCAGCATAAAGACAGGGCGACCCTACGAGCAGTACTTC. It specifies CASIKTGRPYEQYF.

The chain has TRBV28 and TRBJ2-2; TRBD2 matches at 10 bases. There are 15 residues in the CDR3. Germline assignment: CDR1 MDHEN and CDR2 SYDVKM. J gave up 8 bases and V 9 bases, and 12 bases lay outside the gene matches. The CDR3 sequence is CASCRLAGDYGELFF. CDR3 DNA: TGTGCCAGTTGTAGGCTAGCGGGAGATTATGGGGAGCTGTTTTTT.

CDR3 nucleotides: TGTGCCAGCAGGGGGACAGCCTACGAGCAGTACTTC. This translates into CASRGTAYEQYF. The rearrangement uses TRBV6-5 and TRBJ2-7, with 7 bases that match TRBD1. Germline lookup yields CDR1 MNHEY and CDR2 SVGAGI. The CDR3 totals 12 residues. Trimming at V came to 6 bases and at J to 2 bases, leaving 1 base not matched to a gene.

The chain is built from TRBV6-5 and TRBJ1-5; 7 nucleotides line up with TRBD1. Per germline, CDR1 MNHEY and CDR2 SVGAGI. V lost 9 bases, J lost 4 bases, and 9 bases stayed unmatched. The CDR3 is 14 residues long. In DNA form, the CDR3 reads TGTGCCAGGAACAACAGGGGTAGGAATCAGCCCCAGCATTTT. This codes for CARNNRGRNQPQHF.

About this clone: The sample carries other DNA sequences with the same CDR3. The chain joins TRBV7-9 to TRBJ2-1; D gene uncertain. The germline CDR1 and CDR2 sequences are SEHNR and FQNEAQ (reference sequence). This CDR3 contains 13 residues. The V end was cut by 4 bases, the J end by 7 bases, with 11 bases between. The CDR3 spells CASSSPGGNEQFF. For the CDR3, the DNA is TGTGCCAGCAGCTCTCCCGGCGGAAATGAGCAGTTCTTC. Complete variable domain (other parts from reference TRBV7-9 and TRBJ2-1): DTGVSQNPRHKITKRGQNVTFRCDPISEHNRLYWYRQTLGQGPEFLTYFQNEAQLEKSRLLSDRFSAERPKGSFSTLEIQRTEQGDSAMYLCASSSPGGNEQFFGPGTRLTVL.

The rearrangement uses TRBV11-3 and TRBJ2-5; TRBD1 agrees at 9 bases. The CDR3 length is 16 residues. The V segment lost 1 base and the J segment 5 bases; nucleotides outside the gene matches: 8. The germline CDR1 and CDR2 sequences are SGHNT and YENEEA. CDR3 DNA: TGTGCCAGCAGCTTAGGACCAGGACAGGGGTGGGAGACCCAGTACTTC. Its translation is CASSLGPGQGWETQYF.

CDR3 sequence: CASSELAGTYNEQFF. The CDR3 DNA reads as TGTGCCAGCAGTGAACTAGCGGGGACATACAATGAGCAGTTCTTC. The J gene is TRBJ2-1, the V gene TRBV2, with 9 bases matching TRBD2. From germline, CDR1 is SNHLY and CDR2 FYNNEI. The CDR3 loop spans 15 amino acids. V dropped 2 bases and J dropped 4; count of bases not matched to a gene: 3.

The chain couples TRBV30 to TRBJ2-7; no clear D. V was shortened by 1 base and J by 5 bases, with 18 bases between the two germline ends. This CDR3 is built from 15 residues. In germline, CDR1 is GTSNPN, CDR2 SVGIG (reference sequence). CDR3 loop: CAWSALNPQVHEQYF. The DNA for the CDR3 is TGTGCCTGGAGTGCCCTCAACCCTCAGGTCCACGAGCAGTACTTC.

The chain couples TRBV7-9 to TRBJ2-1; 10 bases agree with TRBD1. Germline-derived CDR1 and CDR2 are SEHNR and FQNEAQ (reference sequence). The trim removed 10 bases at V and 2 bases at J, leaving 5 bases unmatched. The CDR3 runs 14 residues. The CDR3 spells CANEGQGTYNEQFF. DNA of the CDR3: TGTGCCAACGAGGGACAGGGGACCTACAATGAGCAGTTCTTC.

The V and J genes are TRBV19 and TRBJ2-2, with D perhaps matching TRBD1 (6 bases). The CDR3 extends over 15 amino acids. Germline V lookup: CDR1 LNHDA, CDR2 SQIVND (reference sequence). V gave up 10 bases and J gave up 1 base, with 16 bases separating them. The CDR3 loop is CATTRDIGNTGELFF. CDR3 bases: TGTGCCACTACCCGGGACATAGGGAACACCGGGGAGCTGTTTTTT.

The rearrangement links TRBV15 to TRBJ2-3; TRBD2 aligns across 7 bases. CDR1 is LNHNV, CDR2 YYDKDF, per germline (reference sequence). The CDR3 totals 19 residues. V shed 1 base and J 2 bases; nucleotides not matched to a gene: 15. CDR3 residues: CATSRVAWARSGTTDTQYF. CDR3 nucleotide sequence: TGTGCCACCAGCAGAGTTGCGTGGGCGCGGAGCGGGACCACAGATACGCAGTATTTT.

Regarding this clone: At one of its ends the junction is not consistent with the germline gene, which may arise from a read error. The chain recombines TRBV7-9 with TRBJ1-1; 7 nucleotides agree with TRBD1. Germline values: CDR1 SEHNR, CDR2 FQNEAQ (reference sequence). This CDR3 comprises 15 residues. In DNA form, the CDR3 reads TGTTCCAGCAGCTTAGGAGACAGGGCACCCACTGAAGCTTTCTTT. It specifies CSSSLGDRAPTEAFF.

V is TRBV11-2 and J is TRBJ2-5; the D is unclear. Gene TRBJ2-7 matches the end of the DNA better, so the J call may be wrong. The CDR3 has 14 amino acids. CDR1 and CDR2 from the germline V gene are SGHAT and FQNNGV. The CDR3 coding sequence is TGTGCCAGCAGCTTAGGCGCCAAGTCCTACGAGCAGTACTTC. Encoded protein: CASSLGAKSYEQYF.

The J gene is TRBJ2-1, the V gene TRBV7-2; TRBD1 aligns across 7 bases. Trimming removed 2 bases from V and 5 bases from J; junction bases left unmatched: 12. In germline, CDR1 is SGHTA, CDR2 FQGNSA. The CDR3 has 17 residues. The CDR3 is CASSLPPGQNFDNEQFF. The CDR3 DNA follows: TGTGCCAGCAGCTTACCTCCGGGACAGAATTTTGACAATGAGCAGTTCTTC.

The CDR3 protein is CASSYSKGKLFF. The CDR3 DNA is TGTGCCAGCAGTTACTCGAAGGGGAAACTGTTTTTT. The rearrangement links TRBV6-6 to TRBJ1-4; a weak D match, TRBD1 (5 bases). Trimming removed 0 bases from V and 11 bases from J, with 7 bases in between. The germline V gene has CDR1 MNHNY and CDR2 SVGAGI (reference sequence). CDR3 length equals 12 residues.

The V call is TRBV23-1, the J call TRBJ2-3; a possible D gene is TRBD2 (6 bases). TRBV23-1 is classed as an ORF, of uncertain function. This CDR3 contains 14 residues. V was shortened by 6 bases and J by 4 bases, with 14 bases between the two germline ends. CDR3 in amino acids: CASRDTPGADTQYF. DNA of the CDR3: TGCGCCAGCAGGGACACCCCGGGAGCAGATACGCAGTATTTT.

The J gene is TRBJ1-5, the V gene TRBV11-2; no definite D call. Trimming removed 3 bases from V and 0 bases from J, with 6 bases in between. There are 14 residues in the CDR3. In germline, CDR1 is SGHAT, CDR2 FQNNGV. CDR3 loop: CASSLGNSNQPQHF. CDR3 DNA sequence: TGTGCCAGCAGCTTGGGCAATAGCAATCAGCCCCAGCATTTT.

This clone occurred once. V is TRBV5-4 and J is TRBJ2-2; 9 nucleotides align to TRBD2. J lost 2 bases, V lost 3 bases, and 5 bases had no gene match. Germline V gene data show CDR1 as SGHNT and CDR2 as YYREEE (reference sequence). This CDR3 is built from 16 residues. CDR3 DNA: TGTGCCAGCAGCTACGGTAGCGGGAGCAACACCGGGGAGCTGTTTTTT. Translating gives CASSYGSGSNTGELFF.